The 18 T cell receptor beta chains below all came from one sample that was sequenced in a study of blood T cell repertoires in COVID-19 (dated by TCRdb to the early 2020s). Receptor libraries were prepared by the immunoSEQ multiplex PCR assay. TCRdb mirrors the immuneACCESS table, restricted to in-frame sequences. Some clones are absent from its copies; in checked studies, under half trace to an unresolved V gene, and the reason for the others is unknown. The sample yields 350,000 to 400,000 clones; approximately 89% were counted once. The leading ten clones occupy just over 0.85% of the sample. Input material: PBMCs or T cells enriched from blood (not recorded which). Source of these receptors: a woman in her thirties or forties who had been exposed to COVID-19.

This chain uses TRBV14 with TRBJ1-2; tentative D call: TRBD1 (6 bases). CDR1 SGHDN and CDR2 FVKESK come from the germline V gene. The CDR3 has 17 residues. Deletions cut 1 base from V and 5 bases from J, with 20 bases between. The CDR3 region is CASSQAIRVRGGYGYTF. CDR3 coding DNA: TGTGCCAGCAGCCAAGCTATTCGAGTCAGGGGCGGGTATGGCTACACCTTC.

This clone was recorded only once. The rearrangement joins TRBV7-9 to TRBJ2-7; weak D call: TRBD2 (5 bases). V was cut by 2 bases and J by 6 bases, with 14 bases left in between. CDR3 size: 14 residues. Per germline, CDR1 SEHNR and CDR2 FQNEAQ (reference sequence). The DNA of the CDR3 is TGTGCCAGCAGCTTAACGAGGGTCCAGGCCGAGCAGTACTTC. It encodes CASSLTRVQAEQYF.

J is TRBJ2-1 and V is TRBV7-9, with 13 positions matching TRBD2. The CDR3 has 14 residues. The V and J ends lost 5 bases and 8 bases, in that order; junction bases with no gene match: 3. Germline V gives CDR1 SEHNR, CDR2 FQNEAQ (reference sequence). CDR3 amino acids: CASSRTSGGDEQFF. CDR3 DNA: TGTGCCAGCAGCCGGACTAGCGGGGGCGATGAGCAGTTCTTC. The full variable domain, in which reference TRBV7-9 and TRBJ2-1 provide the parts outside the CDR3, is DTGVSQNPRHKITKRGQNVTFRCDPISEHNRLYWYRQTLGQGPEFLTYFQNEAQLEKSRLLSDRFSAERPKGSFSTLEIQRTEQGDSAMYLCASSRTSGGDEQFFGPGTRLTVL.

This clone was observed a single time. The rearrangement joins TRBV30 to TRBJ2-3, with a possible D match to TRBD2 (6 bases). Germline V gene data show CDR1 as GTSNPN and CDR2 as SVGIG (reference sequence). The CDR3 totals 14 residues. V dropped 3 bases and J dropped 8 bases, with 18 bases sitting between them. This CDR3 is CAWRIVGAGSTQYF. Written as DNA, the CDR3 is TGTGCCTGGAGGATAGTGGGCGCGGGGAGTACGCAGTATTTT. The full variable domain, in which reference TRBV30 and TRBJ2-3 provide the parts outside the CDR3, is SQTIHQWPATLVQPVGSPLSLECTVEGTSNPNLYWYRQAAGRGLQLLFYSVGIGQISSEVPQNLSASRPQDRQFILSSKKLLLSDSGFYLCAWRIVGAGSTQYFGPGTRLTVL.

This chain's CDR3 is CAIKTGAMETQYF. CDR3 coding DNA: TGCGCCATCAAGACAGGGGCCATGGAGACCCAGTACTTC. The rearrangement uses TRBV5-1 and TRBJ2-5, with 8 bases lining up with TRBD1. V was clipped by 9 bases and J by 5 bases; unmatched bases: 9. The CDR3 is 13 residues long. Germline assignment: CDR1 SGHRS and CDR2 YFSETQ.

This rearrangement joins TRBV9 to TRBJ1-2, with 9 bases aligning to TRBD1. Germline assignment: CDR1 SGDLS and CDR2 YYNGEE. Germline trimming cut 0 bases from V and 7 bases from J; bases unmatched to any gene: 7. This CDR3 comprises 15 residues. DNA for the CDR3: TGTGCCAGCAGCGTAGCGGTACAGGGGGCTGGTGGCTACACCTTC. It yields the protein CASSVAVQGAGGYTF.

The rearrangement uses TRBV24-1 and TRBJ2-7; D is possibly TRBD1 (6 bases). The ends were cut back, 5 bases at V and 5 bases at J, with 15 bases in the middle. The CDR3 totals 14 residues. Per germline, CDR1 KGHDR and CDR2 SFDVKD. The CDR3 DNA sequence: TGTGCCACCAGTGTCGGAACAGGGAAGGACGAGCAGTACTTC. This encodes CATSVGTGKDEQYF.

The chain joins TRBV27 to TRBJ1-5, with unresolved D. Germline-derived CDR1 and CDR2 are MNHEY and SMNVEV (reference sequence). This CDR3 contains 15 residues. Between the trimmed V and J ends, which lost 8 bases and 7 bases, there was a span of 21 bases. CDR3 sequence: CASGYPDSRRQPQHF. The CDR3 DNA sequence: TGTGCCAGCGGGTACCCGGACTCAAGGAGACAGCCCCAGCATTTT.

The CDR3 region has the DNA TGTGCCAGCAGCTCCTCTAGCGGGAGGACCTACGAGCAGTACTTC. Its translation: CASSSSSGRTYEQYF. J is TRBJ2-7 and V is TRBV7-9; 11 nucleotides align to TRBD2. This CDR3 region has 15 residues. CDR1 and CDR2 from the germline V gene are SEHNR and FQNEAQ (reference sequence). After removal of 4 bases from V and 2 bases from J, the junction contained 4 bases not matched to a gene.

CDR3 amino acids: CASLQGNYGYTF. For the CDR3, the DNA is TGTGCCAGCTTACAGGGTAACTATGGCTACACCTTC. This chain connects TRBV28 to TRBJ1-2; tentative D call: TRBD1 (6 bases). The CDR3 contains 12 residues. Germline V gene data show CDR1 as MDHEN and CDR2 as SYDVKM. V lost 8 bases and J 1 base, leaving 8 bases between the germline ends.

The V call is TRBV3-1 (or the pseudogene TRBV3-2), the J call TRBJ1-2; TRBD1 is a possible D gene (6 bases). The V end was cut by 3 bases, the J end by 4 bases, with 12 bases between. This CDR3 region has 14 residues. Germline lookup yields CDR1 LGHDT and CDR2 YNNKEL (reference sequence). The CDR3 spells CASSQPGAIYGYTF. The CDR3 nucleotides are TGTGCCAGCAGCCAGCCAGGGGCCATCTATGGCTACACCTTC.

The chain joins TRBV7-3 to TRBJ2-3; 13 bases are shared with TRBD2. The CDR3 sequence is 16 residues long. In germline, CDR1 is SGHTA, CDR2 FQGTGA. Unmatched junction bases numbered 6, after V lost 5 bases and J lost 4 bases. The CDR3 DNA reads TGTGCCAGCAGCGCTACTAGCGGGGGGGCCTCAGATACGCAGTATTTT. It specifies CASSATSGGASDTQYF.

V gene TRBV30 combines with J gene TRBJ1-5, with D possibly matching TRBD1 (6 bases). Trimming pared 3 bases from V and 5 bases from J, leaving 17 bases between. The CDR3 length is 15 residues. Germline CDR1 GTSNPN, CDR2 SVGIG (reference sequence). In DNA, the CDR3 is TGTGCCTGGAGGTCCACTTTCAGGGGTGATCAGCCCCAGCATTTT. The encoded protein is CAWRSTFRGDQPQHF.

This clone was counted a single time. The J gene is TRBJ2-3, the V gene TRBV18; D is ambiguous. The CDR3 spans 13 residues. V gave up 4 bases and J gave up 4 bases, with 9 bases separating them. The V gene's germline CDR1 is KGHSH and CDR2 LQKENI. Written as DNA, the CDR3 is TGTGCCAGCTCACGCGTTTTCGCAGATACGCAGTATTTT. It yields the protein CASSRVFADTQYF.

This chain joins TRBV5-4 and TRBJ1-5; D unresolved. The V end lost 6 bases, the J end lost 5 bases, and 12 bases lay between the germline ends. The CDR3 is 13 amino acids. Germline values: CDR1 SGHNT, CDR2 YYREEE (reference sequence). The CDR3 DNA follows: TGTGCCAGCAACTCCCCACGGGATCAGCCCCAGCATTTT. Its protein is CASNSPRDQPQHF.

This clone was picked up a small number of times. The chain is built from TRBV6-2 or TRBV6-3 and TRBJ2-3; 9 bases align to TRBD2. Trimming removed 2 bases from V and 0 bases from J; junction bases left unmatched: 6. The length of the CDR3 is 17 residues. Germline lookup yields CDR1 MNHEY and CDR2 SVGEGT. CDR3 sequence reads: CASSYGRGGPSTDTQYF. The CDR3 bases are TGTGCCAGCAGTTACGGGCGGGGGGGCCCTAGCACAGATACGCAGTATTTT.

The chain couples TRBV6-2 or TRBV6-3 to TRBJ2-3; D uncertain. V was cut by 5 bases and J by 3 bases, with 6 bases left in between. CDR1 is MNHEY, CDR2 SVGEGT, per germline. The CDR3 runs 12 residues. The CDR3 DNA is TGTGCCAGCAGTCACATTACAGATACGCAGTATTTT. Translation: CASSHITDTQYF.

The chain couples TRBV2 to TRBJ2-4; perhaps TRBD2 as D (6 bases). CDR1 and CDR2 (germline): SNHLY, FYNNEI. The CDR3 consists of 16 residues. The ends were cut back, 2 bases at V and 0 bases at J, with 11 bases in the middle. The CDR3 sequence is CASSEIMEGAKNIQYF. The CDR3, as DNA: TGTGCCAGCAGTGAAATTATGGAGGGAGCCAAAAACATTCAGTACTTC.